This is a list of T cell receptor beta chains from one sample in a study of T cell responses to AZD1222 COVID-19 vaccine. Sequenced by immunoSEQ multiplex PCR; TCRdb stores in-frame clones only, minus some. The table records 84,000 or so clones, 87% of them present only once. Sequencing was performed on peripheral blood, taken on day 0 of AZD1222 vaccination. Receptors were obtained from an adult in good health. Both conserved end residues are part of each CDR3. D genes are given only for firm matches. The size field is filled for only some rows; it gives once, few, many or a size class.

J gene,CDR3 length,V gene,clone size,D gene,CDR3 DNA,CDR3 protein
TRBJ1-1,16,TRBV20-1,-,TRBD1,TGCAGTGCTAGTTCTACAGGGGGCGCGATGAACACTGAAGCTTTCTTT,CSASSTGGAMNTEAFF
TRBJ1-4,15,TRBV6-6,-,-,TGTGCCAGCAGTCTAACGGACAGAACTAATGAAAAACTGTTTTTT,CASSLTDRTNEKLFF
TRBJ1-2,14,TRBV5-6,-,-,TGTGCCAGCAGCCCCAAGTCCGGGTCCTATGGCTACACCTTC,CASSPKSGSYGYTF
TRBJ2-7,14,TRBV30,-,TRBD1,TGTGCCTGGAGTTTTAGACAGGGTCAGCGGGAGCAGTACTTC,CAWSFRQGQREQYF
TRBJ1-5,14,TRBV7-8,-,-,TGTGCCAGCAGCCACTCTGGGCGAGATCAGCCCCAGCATTTT,CASSHSGRDQPQHF
TRBJ2-3,15,TRBV3-1/TRBV3-2,-,TRBD2,TGTGCCAGCAGCCCTAGCGGGCCTCGGGAAGATACGCAGTATTTT,CASSPSGPREDTQYF
TRBJ2-1,15,TRBV6-2/TRBV6-3,-,-,TGTGCCAGCAGCCCCTGGGGGAGCTCCTACAATGAGCAGTTCTTC,CASSPWGSSYNEQFF
TRBJ2-1,17,TRBV24-1,-,TRBD2,TGTGCCACCAGTGAATCGAGCGGGAGTTCGCTGAGAGATGAGCAGTTCTTC,CATSESSGSSLRDEQFF
TRBJ1-1,14,TRBV7-9,-,TRBD1,TGTGCCAGCAGCCCCTCAGGGACAGAGACTGAAGCTTTCTTT,CASSPSGTETEAFF
TRBJ1-5,14,TRBV30,-,-,TGTGCCTGGAGTGGTCCAAGTGGGAATCAGCCCCAGCATTTT,CAWSGPSGNQPQHF
TRBJ1-6,15,TRBV6-6,-,-,TGTGCCAGCAGTTACGGGGACCTACCTAATTCACCCCTCCACTTT,CASSYGDLPNSPLHF
TRBJ2-1,16,TRBV7-2,-,TRBD2,TGTGCCAGCAGCCCTACCCCGACTAGCGGAGCCAATGAGCAGTTCTTC,CASSPTPTSGANEQFF
TRBJ2-1,14,TRBV9,-,-,TGTGCCAGCAGCGTGACTAGTCTGTACAATGAGCAGTTCTTC,CASSVTSLYNEQFF
TRBJ2-5,19,TRBV12-5,-,TRBD1,TGTGCTAGTGGTTCCCTTATTGTTGCGGGACAGGCGTACCAAGAGACCCAGTACTTC,CASGSLIVAGQAYQETQYF
TRBJ1-1,15,TRBV18,-,TRBD1,TGTGCCAGCTCACCCCACAGGGGGTTGAGCACTGAAGCTTTCTTT,CASSPHRGLSTEAFF
TRBJ1-2,16,TRBV6-1,-,TRBD1,TGTGCCAGCAGTGAAAAGGGGGCGCGGGGCGGCTATGGCTACACCTTC,CASSEKGARGGYGYTF
TRBJ1-5,15,TRBV2,-,-,TGTGCCAGCAGTCCCACAGGGTTATCTTCTCAGCCCCAGCATTTT,CASSPTGLSSQPQHF
TRBJ1-2,15,TRBV6-5,-,-,TGTGCCAGCAGTTCCCCACAGGAAGCTAACTATGGCTACACCTTC,CASSSPQEANYGYTF
TRBJ2-7,15,TRBV10-3,-,TRBD2,TGTGCCATCAGTGAGACTAGCGGGGGATCCTACGAGCAGTACTTC,CAISETSGGSYEQYF
TRBJ1-1,15,TRBV7-9,-,-,TGTGCCAGCAGCTGGCAAGGTGGGGGGGTTACTGAAGCTTTCTTT,CASSWQGGGVTEAFF
TRBJ1-2,13,TRBV3-1/TRBV3-2,-,-,TGTGCCAGCAGCCCTAGGATGCGCTATGGCTACACCTTC,CASSPRMRYGYTF
TRBJ2-7,14,TRBV19,-,TRBD2,TGTGCCAGTCGGGCGGGAGACCGTTTTTCCGAGCAGTACTTC,CASRAGDRFSEQYF
TRBJ1-2,12,TRBV3-1/TRBV3-2,-,-,TGTGCCAGCAGCCAATGGGGGAGCGGCTACACCTTC,CASSQWGSGYTF
TRBJ2-1,14,TRBV5-4,-,-,TGTGCCAGCAGCCACCCCAGCAGGCACAATGAGCAGTTCTTC,CASSHPSRHNEQFF
TRBJ1-1,14,TRBV18,-,-,TGTGCCAGCTCACTTTCGACCCTTAACACTGAAGCTTTCTTT,CASSLSTLNTEAFF
TRBJ1-2,16,TRBV3-1/TRBV3-2,-,TRBD1,TGTGCCAGCAGCCAAGATCGAGACAGGGGGTCCCATGGCTACACCTTC,CASSQDRDRGSHGYTF
TRBJ1-5,15,TRBV11-2,few,TRBD1,TGTGCCAGCAGCTTGTCAGGGGGGAGCAATCAGCCCCAGCATTTT,CASSLSGGSNQPQHF
TRBJ2-7,14,TRBV6-5,-,-,TGTGCCAGCAGTTACTCCAGAGAAACCTACGAGCAGTACTTC,CASSYSRETYEQYF
TRBJ1-2,13,TRBV11-3,-,TRBD1,TGTGCCAGCAGCACGCGGACAGGGGATGGCTACACCTTC,CASSTRTGDGYTF
TRBJ2-3,14,TRBV7-3,-,TRBD2,TGTGCCAGCAGCTCCGGGGGGACGGGATATACGCAGTATTTT,CASSSGGTGYTQYF
TRBJ1-5,14,TRBV2,-,-,TGTGCCAGTCTCGCCGGGACGGTCAATCAGCCCCAGCATTTT,CASLAGTVNQPQHF
TRBJ1-4,14,TRBV18,-,-,TGTGCCAGCTCACCATGGAAAGGGAATGAAAAACTGTTTTTT,CASSPWKGNEKLFF
TRBJ2-5,16,TRBV7-6,once,-,TGTGCCAGCAGCTTAGCTGCAGGGACCCACCAAGAGACCCAGTACTTC,CASSLAAGTHQETQYF
TRBJ2-7,14,TRBV14,-,-,TGTGCCAGCAGCCAAGACGGCCTCTTCTACGAGCAGTACTTC,CASSQDGLFYEQYF
TRBJ1-4,15,TRBV5-5,-,-,TGTGCCAGCACAAGGGACGGAGGGGAAGGGGAAAAACTGTTTTTT,CASTRDGGEGEKLFF
TRBJ2-7,16,TRBV27,-,-,TGTGCCAGCAGACGCGTCGGGGGGCTTACCTCCTACGAGCAGTACTTC,CASRRVGGLTSYEQYF
TRBJ1-2,14,TRBV5-1,once,-,TGCGCCAGCAGTACCCTCGGGGAAAGCTATGGCTACACCTTC,CASSTLGESYGYTF
TRBJ1-2,17,TRBV19,-,TRBD1,TGTGCCAGTAGTCCGAAGACAGGGCAATTAGCTAACTATGGCTACACCTTC,CASSPKTGQLANYGYTF
TRBJ2-7,14,TRBV7-2,-,-,TGTGCCAGCAGCTTTAGCGGTCTCTCCTACGAGCAGTACTTC,CASSFSGLSYEQYF
TRBJ2-5,13,TRBV18,-,-,TGTGCCAGCTCACCATTAAGGCGAGAGACCCAGTACTTC,CASSPLRRETQYF
TRBJ1-1,14,TRBV29-1,-,-,TGCAGCGTTGAAAGGCAGGGCGCGGGTACTGAAGCTTTCTTT,CSVERQGAGTEAFF
TRBJ2-7,13,TRBV6-1,-,-,TGTGCCAGCACCCCCAGGGTTTGGGACGAGCAGTACTTC,CASTPRVWDEQYF